This T cell receptor (beta chain) derives from a study of response to subunit inactivated influenza vaccine. Study-wide results and limits: A suggestion made by the authors is that each seasonal influenza vaccination recruits few new T cells.

TCRdb re-called the RT-PCR reads through MiXCR, storing one row per CDR3 protein. The data hold about 160,000 distinct CDR3 sequences, with about 10% observed a single time. Comments on this clonotype: Its specificity is not known. Germline and junction disagree at one end, which may indicate a read error.

The sample here was CD8+ T cells sorted from PBMCs, taken less than 25 months after vaccination. The TCR comes from a man between 50 and 75 years old who received an inactivated influenza vaccine.

In DNA form, the CDR3 reads TGTGACACCAGCCACCTGAACTACGAGCAGTACTTC. Its protein is CDTSHLNYEQYF. The chain carries TRBV15 and TRBJ2-7; the D is unclear. CDR1 is LNHNV and CDR2 is YYDKDF in the germline V gene (reference sequence). The CDR3 totals 12 residues.